The 21 T cell receptor beta chains below all came from one sample that was sequenced in a study of blood T cell repertoires in COVID-19 (TCRdb year 2020). Preparation of the library involved the immunoSEQ multiplex PCR assay. TCRdb took over this immuneACCESS table, retaining in-frame rearrangements with V and J assigned. Such tables are incomplete; in checked studies, under half of the missing clones stem from an unresolved V gene, and the remainder is unexplained. The sample table contains roughly 220,000 clones; only one count was recorded for 84% of them. The ten largest clones add up to roughly 2.3% of the sample. Sequences were obtained from peripheral blood. The receptors were sampled from an older woman with acute or convalescent COVID-19.

This clone showed up just a few times. The gene calls are TRBV7-3 and TRBJ1-1, with 7 bases fitting TRBD1. CDR3 length: 14 residues. The germline V gene has CDR1 SGHTA and CDR2 FQGTGA. J was trimmed by 4 bases and V by 5 bases; bases with no gene match: 7. DNA for the CDR3: TGTGCCAGCAGCCGCGACAGGGACAGCACTGAAGCTTTCTTT. This gives the protein CASSRDRDSTEAFF.

V usage is TRBV29-1 and J usage is TRBJ1-2; D is possibly TRBD1 (6 bases). CDR1 is SQVTM and CDR2 is ANQGSEA in the germline V gene. The CDR3 contains 13 residues. V was trimmed by 3 bases and J by 8 bases, leaving 16 bases between them. CDR3 residues: CSVDQGNFGGYTF. DNA for the CDR3: TGCAGCGTTGACCAGGGGAATTTCGGCGGCTACACCTTC.

The chain recombines TRBV13 with TRBJ1-2; TRBD1 matches at 8 bases. V shed 0 bases and J 6 bases; nucleotides not matched to a gene: 9. The CDR3 consists of 16 residues. The germline V gene has CDR1 PRHDT and CDR2 FYEKMQ (reference sequence). This chain's CDR3 is CASSLGIRDRFNGYTF. DNA of the CDR3: TGTGCCAGCAGCTTAGGCATCCGGGACAGGTTTAATGGCTACACCTTC.

In this sample, this clone turned up a few times. V gene TRBV19 combines with J gene TRBJ2-1; TRBD2 might be the D (6 bases). The CDR3 sequence is 12 residues long. Per the germline V gene, CDR1 is LNHDA and CDR2 is SQIVND (reference sequence). Trimming removed 6 bases at V and 6 bases at J, with 9 bases between. Here the CDR3 DNA reads TGTGCCAGTAGAAGGGGAGGCAATGAGCAGTTCTTC. It translates to CASRRGGNEQFF.

The chain joins TRBV6-5 to TRBJ1-1; 7 bases line up with TRBD1. Trimming took 8 bases from V and 1 from J; bases not matched to a gene: 1. Germline CDR1 MNHEY, CDR2 SVGAGI. This CDR3 comprises 12 residues. The CDR3 is CASRDRNTEAFF. CDR3 in DNA: TGTGCCAGCCGGGACAGGAACACTGAAGCTTTCTTT.

V usage is TRBV7-9 and J usage is TRBJ1-4; 7 bases align to TRBD1. J gave up 6 bases and V 5 bases, and 6 bases lay outside the gene matches. This CDR3 contains 14 residues. Germline assignment: CDR1 SEHNR and CDR2 FQNEAQ (reference sequence). The CDR3 nucleotides are TGTGCCAGCAGCCCTGGGACAGTAGATGAAAAACTGTTTTTT. This encodes CASSPGTVDEKLFF. Looking up the rest from reference TRBV7-9 and TRBJ1-4 gives the full variable domain: DTGVSQNPRHKITKRGQNVTFRCDPISEHNRLYWYRQTLGQGPEFLTYFQNEAQLEKSRLLSDRFSAERPKGSFSTLEIQRTEQGDSAMYLCASSPGTVDEKLFFGSGTQLSVL.

This chain joins TRBV19 and TRBJ1-2, with 7 bases aligning to TRBD1. Trimming took 4 bases from V and 3 from J; bases not matched to a gene: 5. Germline assignment: CDR1 LNHDA and CDR2 SQIVND (reference sequence). The CDR3 covers 14 residues. The CDR3 reads CASSRSQGDYGYTF. The CDR3 DNA follows: TGTGCCAGTAGTAGGAGTCAGGGGGACTATGGCTACACCTTC. Full variable domain (rest looked up from reference TRBV19 and TRBJ1-2): DGGITQSPKYLFRKEGQNVTLSCEQNLNHDAMYWYRQDPGQGLRLIYYSQIVNDFQKGDIAEGYSVSREKKESFPLTVTSAQKNPTAFYLCASSRSQGDYGYTFGSGTRLTVV.

In its sample, this clone was seen a few times. The chain links TRBV15 to TRBJ2-3, with D tentatively TRBD2 (6 bases). The CDR3 loop spans 17 amino acids. The germline CDR1 and CDR2 sequences are LNHNV and YYDKDF (reference sequence). V lost 5 bases and J lost 1, with 19 bases in between. CDR3 residues: CATSASRTGVGTDTQYF. The CDR3 nucleotides read TGTGCCACCAGCGCCTCCCGCACGGGGGTTGGCACAGATACGCAGTATTTT.

This clone was counted once. The CDR3 nucleotides read TGTGCCAGCAGCTTCACCCGGGACAGGCGCGTGAAAGGCTATGGCTACACCTTC. As protein: CASSFTRDRRVKGYGYTF. J is TRBJ1-2 and V is TRBV5-6; 8 bases are shared with TRBD1. V shed 2 bases, J shed 4 bases, and the junction held 16 bases outside the gene matches. CDR3 length equals 18 residues. CDR1 is SGHDT, CDR2 YYEEEE, per germline.

The chain combines TRBV10-2 with TRBJ1-1; D call uncertain. The CDR3 runs 13 residues. V lost 7 bases, J lost 1 base, and 10 bases lay in between. The germline gives CDR1 WSHSY, CDR2 SAAADI. Written as DNA, the CDR3 is TGCGCCAGCACCCCAGGCCAGAACACTGAAGCTTTCTTT. Protein: CASTPGQNTEAFF.

The chain combines TRBV6-6 with TRBJ2-3; D remains unclear. CDR3 length: 14 residues. Trimming took off 6 bases at V and 0 bases at J, with 10 bases between the two ends. Germline V gene data show CDR1 as MNHNY and CDR2 as SVGAGI (reference sequence). CDR3 DNA sequence: TGTGCCAGCAGGTCGCCTACTAGCACAGATACGCAGTATTTT. Protein product: CASRSPTSTDTQYF.

This sequence joins TRBV28 and TRBJ1-5; 7 nucleotides match TRBD1. The V gene's germline CDR1 is MDHEN and CDR2 SYDVKM. This CDR3 has 16 residues. Unmatched junction bases numbered 13, after V lost 4 bases and J lost 7 bases. The DNA for the CDR3 is TGTGCCAGCAGTTCCACCCCCGCAGGGGGTTACCAGCCCCAGCATTTT. It encodes CASSSTPAGGYQPQHF. Together with reference TRBV28 and TRBJ1-5, the CDR3 gives the full variable domain: DVKVTQSSRYLVKRTGEKVFLECVQDMDHENMFWYRQDPGLGLRLIYFSYDVKMKEKGDIPEGYSVSREKKERFSLILESASTNQTSMYLCASSSTPAGGYQPQHFGDGTRLSIL.

This clone showed up just a few times. The gene calls are TRBV10-3 and TRBJ1-4, with a tentative D call TRBD1 (5 bases). Germline V gene lookup returns CDR1 ENHRY and CDR2 SYGVKD. With 4 bases removed from V and 4 bases from J, the gap between germline ends came to 10 bases. The CDR3 totals 14 residues. The DNA for the CDR3 is TGTGCCATCAGTGGTTCGGACAATAATGAAAAACTGTTTTTT. Translation gives CAISGSDNNEKLFF.

This rearrangement joins TRBV7-2 to TRBJ1-6, with D uncertain. The CDR3 loop spans 14 amino acids. Germline V gene data show CDR1 as SGHTA and CDR2 as FQGNSA. V was cut by 5 bases and J by 7 bases, with 12 bases left in between. The CDR3, as DNA: TGTGCCAGCAGCGCCGTAGGGAGAAATTCACCCCTCCACTTT. This codes for CASSAVGRNSPLHF.

This sequence joins TRBV7-9 and TRBJ1-1, with 7 positions matching TRBD1. The germline V gene encodes CDR1 SEHNR and CDR2 FQNEAQ (reference sequence). V shed 4 bases, J shed 6 bases, and the junction held 2 bases outside the gene matches. The CDR3 loop spans 12 amino acids. CDR3 loop: CASSSTGSEAFF. The CDR3 DNA sequence: TGTGCCAGCAGCTCGACAGGGTCTGAAGCTTTCTTT.

This chain joins TRBV9 and TRBJ2-1, with D uncertain. This CDR3 spans 12 amino acids. Trimming cost V 3 bases and J 6 bases, with 7 bases left between them. Germline CDR1 SGDLS, CDR2 YYNGEE. CDR3 loop: CASSGASNEQFF. The CDR3 region has the DNA TGTGCCAGCAGCGGGGCGTCCAATGAGCAGTTCTTC.

The rearrangement joins TRBV24-1 to TRBJ2-1, with D possibly matching TRBD1 (6 bases). The CDR3 is 14 residues long. Germline V gives CDR1 KGHDR, CDR2 SFDVKD. Trimming took off 4 bases at V and 4 bases at J, with 10 bases between the two ends. CDR3 residues: CATSDVQGYNEQFF. CDR3 DNA: TGTGCCACCAGTGACGTACAGGGATACAATGAGCAGTTCTTC.

V and J are TRBV9 and TRBJ1-1; 10 bases line up with TRBD1. V shed 2 bases, J shed 5 bases, and the junction held 12 bases outside the gene matches. Germline values: CDR1 SGDLS, CDR2 YYNGEE. The CDR3 consists of 17 residues. CDR3 sequence: CASSVAGTGVVGTEAFF. Written as DNA, the CDR3 is TGTGCCAGCAGCGTGGCCGGGACAGGGGTAGTTGGTACTGAAGCTTTCTTT.

This sequence joins TRBV5-4 and TRBJ2-7, with 14 nucleotides matching TRBD2. The junction had 5 bases not matched to a gene; V was cut back by 4 bases and J by 5 bases. This CDR3 contains 15 residues. CDR1 is SGHNT and CDR2 is YYREEE in the germline V gene (reference sequence). In nucleotides, the CDR3 is TGTGCCAGCAGCCGACTAGCGGGGGGGCTCAACGAGCAGTACTTC. The encoded protein is CASSRLAGGLNEQYF.

The chain has TRBV5-1 and TRBJ1-1; 9 nucleotides match TRBD1. Losses at the gene ends were 0 bases for V and 4 bases for J; bases not matched to a gene: 7. The CDR3 has 16 residues. The germline V gene has CDR1 SGHRS and CDR2 YFSETQ. The CDR3 coding sequence is TGCGCCAGCAGCTTGGAGGGACAGGGCCGGCGCACTGAAGCTTTCTTT. Translated, it gives CASSLEGQGRRTEAFF.

The chain employs TRBV13 and TRBJ1-1; D is possibly TRBD1 (6 bases). Germline CDR1 and CDR2: PRHDT and FYEKMQ (reference sequence). With 3 bases removed from V and 2 bases from J, the gap between germline ends came to 16 bases. The CDR3 spans 16 residues. In DNA form, the CDR3 reads TGTGCCAGCAGCTTCCAGGGGCCCGGAGGAAACACTGAAGCTTTCTTT. This encodes CASSFQGPGGNTEAFF.